These 22 T cell receptor beta chains originate from one sample sequenced in a study of T cell clonotyping in hematopoietic cell transplantation (dated by TCRdb to the early 2020s). Libraries came from the immunoSEQ multiplex PCR assay. The table comes from immuneACCESS by way of TCRdb, which keeps in-frame sequences with V and J called. Part of the clones is missing from these tables; in studies checked, under half for an unresolved V gene and the rest for unknown reasons. The sample profile shows some 2,500 clones; around 78% of them were found once. About 33% of the sample rests with the top ten. The sample's time point label, in plain terms: 180 days after allo-HCT. The sample consisted of peripheral blood mononuclear cells, taken 180 days after allogeneic stem cell transplant. The origin of the receptors is a male patient between 55 and 70 years old who had an allogeneic stem cell transplant, so T cells may come from the graft donor. Some clones in this sample may be carry-over from other donors' samples.

This chain connects TRBV7-2 to TRBJ2-7; 8 bases are a match to TRBD2. The V and J ends lost 4 bases and 7 bases, in that order; junction bases with no gene match: 9. The CDR3 runs to 14 residues. Germline-derived CDR1 and CDR2 are SGHTA and FQGNSA. The CDR3, as DNA: TGTGCCAGCAGCTCCTCAGCGGGAGCGGGGGAGCAGTACTTC. It is translated as CASSSSAGAGEQYF.

The chain links TRBV6-5 to TRBJ2-7; tentative D call: TRBD1 (6 bases). There are 14 residues in the CDR3. From germline, CDR1 is MNHEY and CDR2 SVGAGI. V lost 4 bases, J lost 6 bases, and 16 bases lay in between. The CDR3 nucleotides read TGTGCCAGCAGTTTCGGCAACAGGGACGGCGAGCAGTACTTC. As protein: CASSFGNRDGEQYF.

This chain connects TRBV7-3 to TRBJ2-5; 8 bases align to TRBD2. V was clipped by 5 bases and J by 7 bases; unmatched bases: 12. Germline loops: CDR1 SGHTA, CDR2 FQGTGA. This CDR3 spans 15 amino acids. CDR3 nucleotide sequence: TGTGCCAGCAGCCCTGGGGCCGGGAGGGCCGGGACCCAGTACTTC. It yields the protein CASSPGAGRAGTQYF.

The chain joins TRBV4-1 to TRBJ2-1, with D possibly being TRBD1 or TRBD2 (5 bases each). Germline values: CDR1 MGHRA, CDR2 YSYEKL. Trimming took off 1 base at V and 2 bases at J, with 12 bases between the two ends. CDR3 length equals 16 residues. The CDR3 is CASSQVGVGPYNEQFF. DNA of the CDR3: TGCGCCAGCAGCCAAGTGGGGGTAGGGCCCTACAATGAGCAGTTCTTC.

J is TRBJ2-7 and V is TRBV29-1, with D tentatively TRBD1 (5 bases). V was shortened by 5 bases and J by 5 bases, with 13 bases between the two germline ends. The CDR3 runs to 12 residues. Germline V gene lookup returns CDR1 SQVTM and CDR2 ANQGSEA. This chain's CDR3 is CSVRGRANEQYF. The DNA for the CDR3 is TGCAGCGTTCGTGGCAGGGCCAACGAGCAGTACTTC.

V is TRBV30 and J is TRBJ2-7, with D perhaps matching TRBD2 (7 bases). The CDR3 extends over 14 amino acids. Germline assignment: CDR1 GTSNPN and CDR2 SVGIG (reference sequence). V was trimmed by 0 bases and J by 3 bases, leaving 12 bases between them. CDR3 sequence (DNA): TGTGCCTGGAGTGTACGGGGGGCCGGCTACGAGCAGTACTTC. Its protein product is CAWSVRGAGYEQYF. Variable domain in full (rest from reference TRBV30 and TRBJ2-7): SQTIHQWPATLVQPVGSPLSLECTVEGTSNPNLYWYRQAAGRGLQLLFYSVGIGQISSEVPQNLSASRPQDRQFILSSKKLLLSDSGFYLCAWSVRGAGYEQYFGPGTRLTVT.

The chain joins TRBV10-2 to TRBJ2-7; 8 nucleotides line up with TRBD2. CDR1 is WSHSY and CDR2 is SAAADI in the germline V gene. The CDR3 extends over 14 amino acids. V dropped 3 bases and J dropped 4; count of bases not matched to a gene: 5. CDR3 DNA sequence: TGCGCCAGCAGTGACAGCGGGAGCGGGTACGAGCAGTACTTC. Translating it yields CASSDSGSGYEQYF.

The rearrangement links TRBV4-3 to TRBJ2-3; the D gene is possibly TRBD1 (10 bases). The CDR3 loop spans 20 amino acids. Germline V CDR1 and CDR2: LGHNA, YSLEER. V was cut by 3 bases and J by 1 base, with 26 bases left in between. CDR3 region: CASSQGQGQAGGVGTDTQYF. CDR3 DNA sequence: TGCGCCAGCAGCCAGGGACAGGGGCAGGCGGGAGGGGTAGGCACAGATACGCAGTATTTT.

The J gene is TRBJ2-1, the V gene TRBV19; D is possibly TRBD1 (6 bases). The germline V gene has CDR1 LNHDA and CDR2 SQIVND (reference sequence). This CDR3 has 13 residues. Deletions cut 3 bases from V and 6 bases from J, with 9 bases between. The CDR3 protein is CASSMDRGNEQFF. In nucleotides, the CDR3 is TGTGCCAGTAGTATGGACAGAGGCAATGAGCAGTTCTTC.

The V and J genes are TRBV4-2 and TRBJ2-1; D is possibly TRBD2 (6 bases). V lost 6 bases and J lost 0, with 18 bases in between. The CDR3 runs 17 residues. The germline gives CDR1 LGHNA, CDR2 YNFKEQ. The CDR3 is CASSPPAGSSSYNEQFF. For the CDR3, the DNA is TGTGCCAGCAGTCCCCCGGCCGGGAGTAGCTCCTACAATGAGCAGTTCTTC.

This chain uses TRBV27 with TRBJ2-7, with TRBD1 matching over 8 bases. The CDR3 spans 14 residues. Per germline, CDR1 MNHEY and CDR2 SMNVEV (reference sequence). The J segment lost 9 bases and the V segment lost 4 bases, leaving 11 bases of the junction unmatched. The CDR3 spells CASSSIQGAVWQYF. For the CDR3, the DNA is TGTGCCAGCAGTTCCATTCAGGGGGCAGTTTGGCAGTACTTC.

This sequence joins TRBV6-5 and TRBJ1-2, with D tentatively TRBD1 (5 bases). The germline V gene encodes CDR1 MNHEY and CDR2 SVGAGI. This CDR3 comprises 13 residues. V lost 2 bases and J lost 7, with 11 bases in between. CDR3 sequence: CASSYGGGGGYTF. The CDR3, as DNA: TGTGCCAGCAGTTACGGGGGGGGTGGTGGCTACACCTTC.

The chain combines TRBV7-3 with TRBJ1-2; D is unclear. Trimming pared 0 bases from V and 8 bases from J, leaving 13 bases between. The CDR3 spans 14 residues. Germline V CDR1 and CDR2: SGHTA, FQGTGA. The CDR3 DNA follows: TGTGCCAGCAGCTTAACGTTAAAGGGCGAGGGCTACACCTTC. Its translation: CASSLTLKGEGYTF.

This clone was detected only once. The chain links TRBV27 to TRBJ1-6; the match to TRBD1 covers 11 bases. In germline, CDR1 is MNHEY, CDR2 SMNVEV (reference sequence). Germline trimming cut 2 bases from V and 10 bases from J; bases unmatched to any gene: 4. The CDR3 is made up of 15 amino acids. The DNA for the CDR3 is TGTGCCAGCAGTTTAGAGGGACAGGGGGGATCACCCCTCCACTTT. It codes for CASSLEGQGGSPLHF.

This sequence joins TRBV29-1 and TRBJ2-3; TRBD2 agrees at 9 bases. The V gene's germline CDR1 is SQVTM and CDR2 ANQGSEA. Germline trimming cut 0 bases from V and 0 bases from J; bases unmatched to any gene: 7. This CDR3 is built from 17 residues. CDR3 nucleotides: TGCAGCGTTGAAGATAAGCGGGAGGCCAAGAGCACAGATACGCAGTATTTT. It encodes CSVEDKREAKSTDTQYF.

The chain recombines TRBV30 with TRBJ1-5; D is unresolved. V gave up 3 bases and J gave up 10 bases, with 13 bases separating them. The CDR3 has 12 residues. In germline, CDR1 is GTSNPN, CDR2 SVGIG (reference sequence). The CDR3 is CAWRALSGPQHF. As DNA, the CDR3 is TGTGCCTGGAGGGCTCTTTCGGGCCCCCAGCATTTT.

This sequence joins TRBV6-5 and TRBJ1-4; perhaps TRBD1 as D (5 bases). Trimming removed 5 bases from V and 2 bases from J, with 9 bases in between. The CDR3 extends over 14 amino acids. Germline V gene lookup returns CDR1 MNHEY and CDR2 SVGAGI. CDR3 sequence (DNA): TGTGCCAGCAGTATGACAGCGACTAATGAAAAACTGTTTTTT. This encodes CASSMTATNEKLFF.

The chain couples TRBV5-4 to TRBJ1-1; the match to TRBD1 covers 7 bases. The junction had 7 bases not matched to a gene; V was cut back by 3 bases and J by 8 bases. The CDR3 consists of 13 residues. From germline, CDR1 is SGHNT and CDR2 YYREEE (reference sequence). CDR3: CASSSHRGPEAFF. CDR3 bases: TGTGCCAGCAGCTCCCACAGGGGCCCGGAAGCTTTCTTT. Looking up the rest from reference TRBV5-4 and TRBJ1-1 gives the full variable domain: ETGVTQSPTHLIKTRGQQVTLRCSSQSGHNTVSWYQQALGQGPQFIFQYYREEENGRGNFPPRFSGLQFPNYSSELNVNALELDDSALYLCASSSHRGPEAFFGQGTRLTVV.

V gene TRBV7-3 combines with J gene TRBJ1-1; possibly TRBD1 for D (5 bases). V was shortened by 2 bases and J by 7 bases, with 14 bases between the two germline ends. The CDR3 totals 14 residues. Germline lookup yields CDR1 SGHTA and CDR2 FQGTGA. The CDR3 loop is CASSLAGGSNEAFF. The CDR3 DNA follows: TGTGCCAGCAGCTTAGCGGGGGGATCGAATGAAGCTTTCTTT.

The V gene is TRBV30, the J gene TRBJ2-7; weak D call: TRBD2 (6 bases). This CDR3 spans 15 amino acids. Between the trimmed V and J ends, which lost 2 bases and 1 base, there was a span of 15 bases. Germline CDR1 is GTSNPN and CDR2 is SVGIG (reference sequence). The CDR3 loop is CAWSFRLVVSYEQYF. For the CDR3, the DNA is TGTGCCTGGAGTTTCAGACTAGTAGTGTCCTACGAGCAGTACTTC.

V is TRBV7-3 and J is TRBJ1-1, with 7 bases that match TRBD1. With 5 bases clipped from V and 4 bases from J, the junction kept 4 bases outside the gene matches. The CDR3 has 13 amino acids. Germline V gene data show CDR1 as SGHTA and CDR2 as FQGTGA. The CDR3 reads CASSAGTATEAFF. The CDR3 nucleotides read TGTGCCAGCAGCGCCGGGACAGCCACTGAAGCTTTCTTT.

This clone is termed medium-sized. The chain links TRBV7-2 to TRBJ2-1, with 8 nucleotides matching TRBD2. The CDR3 sequence is 14 residues long. V was clipped by 0 bases and J by 7 bases; unmatched bases: 2. The germline gives CDR1 SGHTA, CDR2 FQGNSA. DNA for the CDR3: TGTGCCAGCAGCTTAGCAGCGGGAGCTAATGAGCAGTTCTTC. Protein sequence: CASSLAAGANEQFF.